This is a list of T cell receptor beta chains from one sample in a study of blood T cell repertoires in COVID-19. Sequenced by immunoSEQ multiplex PCR; TCRdb stores in-frame clones only, minus some. The sample consists of about 87,000 clones, 80% to 90% of them appearing once. The sample comprised peripheral blood. These receptors were taken from a human donor with acute or convalescent COVID-19. The donor label of this sample is uncertain. CDR3s include the opening cysteine and the closing phenylalanine or tryptophan. The D gene is left open where the match is weak. Rows may omit the clone size; those that give it use once, few, many or a size class.

TGTGCCAGCAGCCCAACGGGACAGCGCACAGAAGCTTTCTTT	CASSPTGQRTEAFF	TRBD1	TRBV5-8	TRBJ1-1	-
TGTGCCACCAGCGCCCGGGACAGGGACTACGAGCAGTACTTC	CATSARDRDYEQYF	TRBD1	TRBV15	TRBJ2-7	-
TGTGCCAGCAGCGTGGGACAGGGGTGGGACACTGAAGCTTTCTTT	CASSVGQGWDTEAFF	TRBD1	TRBV7-8	TRBJ1-1	-
TGTGCCAGCAGTACGGCTGGAAACACCATATATTTT	CASSTAGNTIYF	-	TRBV6-5	TRBJ1-3	-
TGTGCCAGCAGGCCCGGGACACAAGAGACCCAGTACTTC	CASRPGTQETQYF	-	TRBV12-3/TRBV12-4	TRBJ2-5	-
TGTGCCAGCAGCTATGCTCAGGGACTAGCGGGGGGAAAGACCCAGTACTTC	CASSYAQGLAGGKTQYF	TRBD2	TRBV3-1/TRBV3-2	TRBJ2-5	-
TGTGCCAGTAGTACCCCTAGTGGGAATGAGCAGTTCTTC	CASSTPSGNEQFF	-	TRBV19	TRBJ2-1	few
TGCGCCAGCAGCCAAGGGACAGGGGGAGCGGCCAAAAACATTCAGTACTTC	CASSQGTGGAAKNIQYF	TRBD1	TRBV4-3	TRBJ2-4	-
TGTGCCAGCACCTACAGGGTTCAGACCGGGGAGCTGTTTTTT	CASTYRVQTGELFF	-	TRBV6-5	TRBJ2-2	-
TGTGCCAGCAGCCCGCGGGACACTGAAGCTTTCTTT	CASSPRDTEAFF	-	TRBV11-3	TRBJ1-1	once
TGTGCCAGCAGCCCCCTCGGGGGGGGCGAAAGGGGAGGTGAGCAGTTCTTC	CASSPLGGGERGGEQFF	TRBD2	TRBV6-2/TRBV6-3	TRBJ2-1	-
TGTGCCAGCAGCTTTCTGGGGACAGCGAAAAACATTCAGTACTTC	CASSFLGTAKNIQYF	TRBD1	TRBV7-2	TRBJ2-4	-
TGTGCCAGCAGCTCCTCCCAGCGGGAACTGAACACCGGGGAGCTGTTTTTT	CASSSSQRELNTGELFF	TRBD2	TRBV9	TRBJ2-2	-
TGCGCCAGCAGCTTGACAGGAACGAACACCGGGGAGCTGTTTTTT	CASSLTGTNTGELFF	-	TRBV5-1	TRBJ2-2	-
TGTGCCAGCAGCAAATCCAGGGTAGGGGGCAATGAGCAGTTCTTC	CASSKSRVGGNEQFF	-	TRBV7-6	TRBJ2-1	-
TGCGCCAGCAGCTTGGGGGCGCGCAACACTGAAGCTTTCTTT	CASSLGARNTEAFF	-	TRBV5-1	TRBJ1-1	-
TGTGCCAGCAGCTGGGGACAGGGGGGGTACGGGGAGCTGTTTTTT	CASSWGQGGYGELFF	TRBD1	TRBV11-3	TRBJ2-2	once
TGTGCCAGCAGCCATCGGACAGGGGGCGGTTCTGGGGCCAACGTCCTGACTTTC	CASSHRTGGGSGANVLTF	TRBD1	TRBV14	TRBJ2-6	-
TGCAGCGGAGGACAGATGAACACTGAAGCTTTCTTT	CSGGQMNTEAFF	-	TRBV29-1	TRBJ1-1	-
TGTGCCAGCAGTCCCTTCAGACAGGGTGGTGTCTATGGCTACACCTTC	CASSPFRQGGVYGYTF	TRBD1	TRBV7-2	TRBJ1-2	-
TGTGCCAGCAGCTTAGGGACAGGATGGCAAGGCTACACCTTC	CASSLGTGWQGYTF	TRBD1	TRBV7-2	TRBJ1-2	-
TGTGCCACCAGCAGAGATCCTAGCTTCGAGACCCAGTACTTC	CATSRDPSFETQYF	-	TRBV15	TRBJ2-5	-
TGTGCCAGCAGCAAATTGGACAGGGGGCAGTTAGATGGCTACACCTTC	CASSKLDRGQLDGYTF	TRBD1	TRBV11-2	TRBJ1-2	-
TGCAGCGTTTTTAGAGCGGGGACCCTTCCCACAGATACGCAGTATTTT	CSVFRAGTLPTDTQYF	TRBD2	TRBV29-1	TRBJ2-3	-
TGTGCCAGCAGCGTAGGACTAGCGGGGGGGCGTTACAATGAGCAGTTCTTC	CASSVGLAGGRYNEQFF	TRBD2	TRBV9	TRBJ2-1	-
TGTGCCAGCATTTCGACAGAGGATTTCTCCTACAATGAGCAGTTCTTC	CASISTEDFSYNEQFF	-	TRBV2	TRBJ2-1	-
TGTGCCAGCACCTTAGGGACAGGGAGGATCTCTGGAAACACCATATATTTT	CASTLGTGRISGNTIYF	TRBD1	TRBV5-6	TRBJ1-3	-
TGTGCCAGCAGTCAAGCGGGGGCCACCGCAGATACGCAGTATTTT	CASSQAGATADTQYF	TRBD2	TRBV6-2/TRBV6-3	TRBJ2-3	-
TGTGCCAGCAGTCGACTAGCGGGGAGGGGGGAGACCCAGTACTTC	CASSRLAGRGETQYF	TRBD2	TRBV11-3	TRBJ2-5	-
TGCGCCAGCAGTCAATCTCCCCCCAGGGCAGGTCGGAGCTACGAGCAGTACTTC	CASSQSPPRAGRSYEQYF	-	TRBV23-1	TRBJ2-7	-
TGTGCCTGGGCCTTGGGGGGTGGCACTGAAGCTTTCTTT	CAWALGGGTEAFF	-	TRBV30	TRBJ1-1	-
TGTGCCAGCAGCCTAGGGGCGGGGTTTCACGAGCAGTACTTC	CASSLGAGFHEQYF	-	TRBV11-3	TRBJ2-7	-
TGTGCCAGCAGTTTATCGGCCGGGACAGTAGCAATGAACACTGAAGCTTTCTTT	CASSLSAGTVAMNTEAFF	TRBD1	TRBV27	TRBJ1-1	-
TGTGCCAGCAGCCTCCCAGTGTCGGCGGGACAGGCTACGGCGCCCCTCCACTTT	CASSLPVSAGQATAPLHF	TRBD1	TRBV5-6	TRBJ1-6	-
TGCGCCAGCAGCCTACCCTACGAAGATACGCAGTATTTT	CASSLPYEDTQYF	-	TRBV5-1	TRBJ2-3	-
TGCAGTGCTAGTGGGGCCGAGCAGTACTTC	CSASGAEQYF	-	TRBV20-1	TRBJ2-7	-
TGTGCCAGCAGGGGGGGGAATCAGCCCCAGCATTTT	CASRGGNQPQHF	-	TRBV12-3/TRBV12-4	TRBJ1-5	-
TGTGCCAGCAGCTCCGGACAGGGCGATAACTATGGCTACACCTTC	CASSSGQGDNYGYTF	TRBD1	TRBV6-5	TRBJ1-2	-
TGTGCCAGCAGCCTTCGGAGAAATCTTGAAGCTTTCTTT	CASSLRRNLEAFF	-	TRBV6-5	TRBJ1-1	few
TGTGCCAGCAGCTTCGACAGGGACGTTTTAGAGACCCAGTACTTC	CASSFDRDVLETQYF	TRBD1	TRBV7-2	TRBJ2-5	-